What follows are 5 T cell receptor beta chains derived from one specimen sequenced in a study of blood T cells in healthy people across ages. The authors ran a second PCR of about 7 to 12 cycles using a sample-barcoded 5' primer and a J-beta primer mix. Using its own MiXCR run on the 5' RACE reads, TCRdb lists one record per CDR3 protein. The sample consists of over a million distinct CDR3 sequences, less than 50% of them appearing once. Sequencing was done on a sample of blood. Source of these receptors: a woman between 55 and 75 years old in good health.

The rearrangement joins TRBV20-1 to TRBJ2-2; D is uncertain. Germline values: CDR1 DFQATT, CDR2 SNEGSKA (reference sequence). The CDR3 has 13 amino acids. Deletions cut 1 base from V and 6 bases from J, with 9 bases between. The CDR3 sequence is CSARGPLAGELFF. The CDR3 region has the DNA TGCAGTGCTAGAGGGCCGTTGGCCGGGGAGCTGTTTTTT.

The sample holds a few counts of this clonotype. This chain joins TRBV10-3 and TRBJ1-1; weak D call: TRBD1 (5 bases). CDR1 and CDR2 from the germline V gene are ENHRY and SYGVKD. The CDR3 length is 13 residues. V dropped 7 bases and J dropped 10 bases, with 19 bases sitting between them. DNA for the CDR3: TGTGCCATCACCCCGGGGGAAGTAGGTGCAGCTTTCTTT. It encodes CAITPGEVGAAFF.

The chain is built from TRBV27 and TRBJ2-5; maybe TRBD2 (6 bases). Germline V lookup: CDR1 MNHEY, CDR2 SMNVEV (reference sequence). V gave up 6 bases and J gave up 5 bases, with 16 bases separating them. CDR3 length equals 14 residues. CDR3 bases: TGTGCCAGCAGAGATGGAGGGGCATTGGAGACCCAGTACTTC. Translated, it gives CASRDGGALETQYF.

The CDR3 DNA reads as TGTGCCAGCAGCTTACTGGACGCCCCCTACAATGAGCAGTTCTTC. Its protein is CASSLLDAPYNEQFF. This rearrangement joins TRBV7-2 to TRBJ2-1; no firm D call. Trimming removed 2 bases at V and 2 bases at J, with 10 bases between. Germline lookup yields CDR1 SGHTA and CDR2 FQGNSA. The CDR3 extends over 15 amino acids.

This rearrangement joins TRBV7-2 to TRBJ2-7; no firm D call. CDR1 and CDR2 from the germline V gene are SGHTA and FQGNSA. V dropped 5 bases and J dropped 2 bases, with 16 bases sitting between them. The CDR3 spans 15 residues. DNA of the CDR3: TGTGCCAGCAGCCCTCTCCCGGACCCCACCTACGAGCAGTACTTC. Amino acids: CASSPLPDPTYEQYF.